This T cell receptor (beta chain) is drawn from a study of blood T cell repertoires in COVID-19. Between the trimmed V and J ends, which lost 4 bases and 7 bases, there was a span of 17 bases. CDR1 SGHTA and CDR2 FQGTGA come from the germline V gene. The CDR3 length is 14 residues. Measured with immunoSEQ multiplex PCR; TCRdb has only the in-frame clones, and not every one. Of fewer than 150,000 clones detected, 90% appear once; the ten largest clones hold 3.8%. In its sample, this clone was seen a few times. The clonotype was recovered from a woman aged 55-70 years with COVID-19, enrolled during active disease. The V and J genes are TRBV7-3 and TRBJ2-7, with TRBD2 as a possible D gene (6 bases). The sequencing sample was made of peripheral blood. CDR3 amino acids: CASSSGLRLGEQYF. CDR3 DNA: TGTGCCAGCAGCTCGGGACTCCGACTGGGGGAGCAGTACTTC.